This entry describes one TCR beta chain. Its antigen is unknown. The sample comes from a study of Ad26.COV2.S vaccination and SARS-CoV-2 variants. Study context: A COV1001 Ad26.COV2.S trial-arm participant provided the sample. In the study, Ad26.COV2.S was injected intramuscularly once, or twice 56 days apart.

The treatment denotes: about 20 received Ad26.COV2.S at low or high dose, single or two shots; roughly five received placebo; per-sample allocation not given. The samples date from day 63 after the first vaccine or placebo injection. The CDR3 has 14 amino acids. The germline gives CDR1 LNHDA, CDR2 SQIVND (reference sequence). Losses at the gene ends were 6 bases for V and 4 bases for J; bases not matched to a gene: 5. Here immunoSEQ multiplex PCR was the method, and the copy in TCRdb shows in-frame clones only, minus some. The sample consists of about 680,000 clones, around 92% of them appearing once. Study results and limitations: Higher spike-specific TCR breadth was found in vaccine recipients than in placebo recipients.

The starting material was peripheral blood, obtained in a trial of Ad26.COV2.S vaccine versus placebo. J is TRBJ2-1 and V is TRBV19; 8 nucleotides match TRBD1. The TCR originated in a person aged 18-60 years who received the Ad26.COV2.S COVID-19 vaccine or a placebo. DNA for the CDR3: TGTGCCAGTAGAGGACAGGGATCGTACAATGAGCAGTTCTTC. It is translated as CASRGQGSYNEQFF.